This T cell receptor (beta chain) appears in the sequencing data of a study of OX40 agonist ivuxolimab in advanced cancers. CDR1 is LNHDA and CDR2 is SQIVND in the germline V gene (reference sequence). With V trimmed by 5 bases and J by 4 bases, 5 bases remained unmatched. The CDR3 totals 15 residues. Clones were sequenced by immunoSEQ multiplex PCR, and TCRdb holds only the in-frame ones, with some missing. The sample lists over 15,000 clones; around 80% were seen once. This chain uses TRBV19 with TRBJ2-2; 9 bases match TRBD1. The source material was CD4+ or CD8+ T cells sorted from blood, sampled in a trial of the OX40 agonist ivuxolimab. This receptor was taken from an adult with an advanced solid tumor such as melanoma, head and neck, liver or kidney cancer. The chain's CDR3 is CASSVPGQGTGELFF. The CDR3 DNA sequence: TGTGCCAGTAGTGTACCGGGACAGGGCACCGGGGAGCTGTTTTTT.